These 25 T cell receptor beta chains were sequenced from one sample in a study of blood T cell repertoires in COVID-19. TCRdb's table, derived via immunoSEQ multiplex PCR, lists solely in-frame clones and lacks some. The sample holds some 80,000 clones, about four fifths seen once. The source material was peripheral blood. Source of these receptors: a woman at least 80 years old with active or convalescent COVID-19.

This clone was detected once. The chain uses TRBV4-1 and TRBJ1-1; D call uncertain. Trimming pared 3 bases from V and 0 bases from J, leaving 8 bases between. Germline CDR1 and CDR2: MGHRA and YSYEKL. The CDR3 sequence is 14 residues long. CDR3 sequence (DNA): TGCGCCAGCAGCCATATGAGTTTGAACACTGAAGCTTTCTTT. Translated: CASSHMSLNTEAFF.

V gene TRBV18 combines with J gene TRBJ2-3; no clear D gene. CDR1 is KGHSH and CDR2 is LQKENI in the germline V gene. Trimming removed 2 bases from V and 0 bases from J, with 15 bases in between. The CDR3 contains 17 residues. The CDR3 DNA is TGTGCCAGCTCACCAGAGGTTGGCCTATCTAGCACAGATACGCAGTATTTT. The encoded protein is CASSPEVGLSSTDTQYF.

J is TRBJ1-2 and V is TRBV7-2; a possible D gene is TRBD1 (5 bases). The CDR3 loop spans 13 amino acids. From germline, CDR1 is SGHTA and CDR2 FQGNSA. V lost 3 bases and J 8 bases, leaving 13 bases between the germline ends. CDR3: CASSFNSGLGYTF. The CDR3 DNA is TGTGCCAGCAGCTTTAACTCGGGACTCGGCTACACCTTC.

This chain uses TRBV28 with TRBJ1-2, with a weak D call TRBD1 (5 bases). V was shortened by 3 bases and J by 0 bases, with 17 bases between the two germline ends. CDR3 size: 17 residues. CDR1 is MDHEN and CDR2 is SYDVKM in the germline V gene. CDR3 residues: CASSFQGRLWTNYGYTF. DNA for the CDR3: TGTGCCAGCAGTTTCCAGGGCCGACTCTGGACTAACTATGGCTACACCTTC.

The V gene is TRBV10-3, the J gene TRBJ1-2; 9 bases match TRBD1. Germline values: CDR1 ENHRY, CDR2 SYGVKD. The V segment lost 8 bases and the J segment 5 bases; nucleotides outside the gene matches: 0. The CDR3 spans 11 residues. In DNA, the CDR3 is TGTGCCATCGGGACAGGGTATGGCTACACCTTC. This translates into CAIGTGYGYTF.

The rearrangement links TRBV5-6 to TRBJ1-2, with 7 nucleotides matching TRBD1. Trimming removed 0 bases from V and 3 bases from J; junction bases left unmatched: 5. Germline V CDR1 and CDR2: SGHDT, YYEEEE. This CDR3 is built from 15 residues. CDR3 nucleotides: TGTGCCAGCAGCTTGGTAGGCAGGGGGTACTATGGCTACACCTTC. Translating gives CASSLVGRGYYGYTF. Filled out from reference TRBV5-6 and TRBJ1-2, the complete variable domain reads DAGVTQSPTHLIKTRGQQVTLRCSPKSGHDTVSWYQQALGQGPQFIFQYYEEEERQRGNFPDRFSGHQFPNYSSELNVNALLLGDSALYLCASSLVGRGYYGYTFGSGTRLTVV.

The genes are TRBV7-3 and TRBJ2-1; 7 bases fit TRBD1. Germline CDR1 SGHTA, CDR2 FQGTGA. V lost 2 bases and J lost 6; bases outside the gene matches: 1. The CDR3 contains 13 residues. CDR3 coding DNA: TGTGCCAGCAGCTTAGGGACAGTCAATGAGCAGTTCTTC. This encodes CASSLGTVNEQFF.

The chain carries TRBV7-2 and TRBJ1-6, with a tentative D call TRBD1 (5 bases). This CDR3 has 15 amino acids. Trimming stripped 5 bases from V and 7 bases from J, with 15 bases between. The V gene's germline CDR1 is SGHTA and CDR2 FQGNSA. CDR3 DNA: TGTGCCAGCAGCCCGATTCGGGGGTCAAATTCACCCCTCCACTTT. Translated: CASSPIRGSNSPLHF.

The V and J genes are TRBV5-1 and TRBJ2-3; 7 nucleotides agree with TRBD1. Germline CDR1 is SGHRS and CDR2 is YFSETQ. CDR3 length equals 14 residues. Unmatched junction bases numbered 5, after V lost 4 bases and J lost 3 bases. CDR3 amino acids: CASSKAGGTDTQYF. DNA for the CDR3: TGCGCCAGCAGCAAGGCAGGGGGAACAGATACGCAGTATTTT.

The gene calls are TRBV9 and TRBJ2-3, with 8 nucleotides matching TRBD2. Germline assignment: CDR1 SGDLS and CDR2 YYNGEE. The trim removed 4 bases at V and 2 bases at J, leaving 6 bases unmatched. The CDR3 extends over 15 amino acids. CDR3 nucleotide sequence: TGTGCCAGCAGCTTTAGCGGGGAACCCACAGATACGCAGTATTTT. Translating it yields CASSFSGEPTDTQYF. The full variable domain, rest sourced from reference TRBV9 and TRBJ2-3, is DSGVTQTPKHLITATGQRVTLRCSPRSGDLSVYWYQQSLDQGLQFLIQYYNGEERAKGNILERFSAQQFPDLHSELNLSSLELGDSALYFCASSFSGEPTDTQYFGPGTRLTVL.

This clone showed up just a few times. The CDR3 spells CASSQGRSNYGYTF. The CDR3 DNA is TGCGCCAGCAGCCAAGGAAGGAGTAACTATGGCTACACCTTC. The V and J genes are TRBV4-1 and TRBJ1-2; D ambiguous. Per germline, CDR1 MGHRA and CDR2 YSYEKL. V dropped 1 base and J dropped 1 base, with 7 bases sitting between them. This CDR3 is 14 amino acids long.

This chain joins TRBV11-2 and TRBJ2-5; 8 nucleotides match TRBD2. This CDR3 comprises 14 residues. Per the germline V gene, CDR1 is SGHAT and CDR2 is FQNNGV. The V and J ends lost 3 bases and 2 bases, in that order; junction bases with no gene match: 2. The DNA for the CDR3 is TGTGCCAGCAGCTTGGGACTAGGGCAAGAGACCCAGTACTTC. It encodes CASSLGLGQETQYF.

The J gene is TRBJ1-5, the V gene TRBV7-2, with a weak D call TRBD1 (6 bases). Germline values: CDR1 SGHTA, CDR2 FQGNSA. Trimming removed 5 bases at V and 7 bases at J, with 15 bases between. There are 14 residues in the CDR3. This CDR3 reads CASSDPQGNQPQHF. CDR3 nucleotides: TGTGCCAGCAGCGACCCCCAGGGGAACCAGCCCCAGCATTTT.

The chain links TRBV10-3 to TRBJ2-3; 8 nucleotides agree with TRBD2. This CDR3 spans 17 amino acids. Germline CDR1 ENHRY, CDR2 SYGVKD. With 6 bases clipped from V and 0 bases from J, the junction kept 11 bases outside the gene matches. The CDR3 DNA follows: TGTGCCATCAGCGGGACTAGAGGCTCCTCTAGCACAGATACGCAGTATTTT. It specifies CAISGTRGSSSTDTQYF.

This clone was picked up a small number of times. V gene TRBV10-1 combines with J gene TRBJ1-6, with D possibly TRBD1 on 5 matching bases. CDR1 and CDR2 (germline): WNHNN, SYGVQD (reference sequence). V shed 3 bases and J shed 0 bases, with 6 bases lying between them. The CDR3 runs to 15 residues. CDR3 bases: TGCGCCAGCAGTGAAGACAGCTCCTATAATTCACCCCTCCACTTT. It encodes CASSEDSSYNSPLHF.

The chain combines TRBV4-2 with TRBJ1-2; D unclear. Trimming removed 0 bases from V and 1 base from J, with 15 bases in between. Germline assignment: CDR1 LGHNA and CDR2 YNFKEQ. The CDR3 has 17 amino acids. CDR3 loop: CASSQELAGTYNYGYTF. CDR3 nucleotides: TGTGCCAGCAGCCAAGAGCTGGCGGGAACCTATAACTATGGCTACACCTTC.

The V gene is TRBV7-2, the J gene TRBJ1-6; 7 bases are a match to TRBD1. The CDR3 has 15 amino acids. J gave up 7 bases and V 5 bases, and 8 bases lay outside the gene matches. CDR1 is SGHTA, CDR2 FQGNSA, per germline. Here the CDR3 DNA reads TGTGCCAGCAGCAGCCGGGACAGAGGAAATTCACCCCTCCACTTT. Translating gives CASSSRDRGNSPLHF.

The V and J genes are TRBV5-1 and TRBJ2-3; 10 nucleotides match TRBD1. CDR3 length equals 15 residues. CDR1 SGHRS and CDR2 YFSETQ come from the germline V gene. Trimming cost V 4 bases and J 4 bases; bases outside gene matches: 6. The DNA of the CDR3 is TGCGCCAGCAGCCAGGGGACAGGGGCCCCAGATACGCAGTATTTT. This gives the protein CASSQGTGAPDTQYF.

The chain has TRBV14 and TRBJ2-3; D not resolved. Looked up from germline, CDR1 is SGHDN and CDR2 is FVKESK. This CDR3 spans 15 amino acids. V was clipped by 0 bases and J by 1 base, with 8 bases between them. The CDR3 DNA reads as TGTGCCAGCAGCCAAGAACATTGGCGCACAGATACGCAGTATTTT. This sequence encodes CASSQEHWRTDTQYF.

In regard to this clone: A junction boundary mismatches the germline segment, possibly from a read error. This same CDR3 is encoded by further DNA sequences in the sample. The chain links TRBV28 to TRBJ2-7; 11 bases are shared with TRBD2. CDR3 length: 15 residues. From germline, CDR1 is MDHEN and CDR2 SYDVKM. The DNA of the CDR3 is TGTGCCAGCAGTCCAGCCCTAGCGGGGGGCCTTAGGGATGACTTC. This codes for CASSPALAGGLRDDF.

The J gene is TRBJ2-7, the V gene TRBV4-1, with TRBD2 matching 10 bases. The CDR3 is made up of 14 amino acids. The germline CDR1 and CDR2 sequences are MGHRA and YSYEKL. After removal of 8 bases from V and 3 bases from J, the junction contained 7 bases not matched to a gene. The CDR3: CASARTSGNYEQYF. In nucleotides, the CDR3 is TGCGCCAGCGCTAGGACTAGCGGCAACTACGAGCAGTACTTC.

The CDR3 protein is CASSLRTGGYTF. The CDR3, as DNA: TGTGCCAGTAGTTTGCGGACGGGAGGCTACACCTTC. The V gene is TRBV19, the J gene TRBJ1-2; D is unresolved. The germline gives CDR1 LNHDA, CDR2 SQIVND (reference sequence). There are 12 residues in the CDR3. V lost 5 bases, J lost 8 bases, and 12 bases lay in between.

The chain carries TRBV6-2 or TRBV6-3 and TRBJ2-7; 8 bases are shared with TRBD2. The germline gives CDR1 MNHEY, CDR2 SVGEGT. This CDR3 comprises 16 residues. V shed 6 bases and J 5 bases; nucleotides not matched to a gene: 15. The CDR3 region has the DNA TGTGCCAGCAGCCAAAGGAGGAGCGGGAGAATCCACGAGCAGTACTTC. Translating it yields CASSQRRSGRIHEQYF.

Written as DNA, the CDR3 is TGTGCTAGTGGCATGGACAGGGTATCTCAGCCCCAGCATTTT. Translating gives CASGMDRVSQPQHF. The chain carries TRBV12-5 and TRBJ1-5; 8 bases map to TRBD1. This CDR3 is 14 amino acids long. CDR1 and CDR2 (germline): LGHNT, FRNRAP. The junction had 7 bases not matched to a gene; V was cut back by 6 bases and J by 6 bases.

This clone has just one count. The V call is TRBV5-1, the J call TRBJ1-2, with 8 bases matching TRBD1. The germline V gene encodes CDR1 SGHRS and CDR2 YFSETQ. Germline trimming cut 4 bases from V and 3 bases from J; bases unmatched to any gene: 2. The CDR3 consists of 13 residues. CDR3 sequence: CASSQGQDYGYTF. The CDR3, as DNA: TGCGCCAGCAGCCAGGGACAGGACTATGGCTACACCTTC.